Presented here are 22 T cell receptor beta chains from one specimen sequenced in a study of blood T cell repertoires in COVID-19. Profiled with immunoSEQ multiplex PCR; TCRdb holds only in-frame clones, not every one. The sample holds fewer than 200,000 clones, 84% seen once. Sequenced input: peripheral blood. Receptors were obtained from a woman of 80 years or more with COVID-19, enrolled during active disease.

This clone was counted a single time. The V call is TRBV4-2, the J call TRBJ2-2, with TRBD1 matching 10 bases. The CDR3 has 17 residues. CDR1 and CDR2 (germline): LGHNA, YNFKEQ. Germline trimming cut 1 base from V and 3 bases from J; bases unmatched to any gene: 5. CDR3: CASSQGPGTGDTGELFF. CDR3 nucleotide sequence: TGTGCCAGCAGCCAAGGCCCCGGGACAGGGGACACCGGGGAGCTGTTTTTT.

J is TRBJ1-2 and V is TRBV28; no reliable D call. Deletions cut 8 bases from V and 0 bases from J, with 10 bases between. Germline V gene lookup returns CDR1 MDHEN and CDR2 SYDVKM. The CDR3 extends over 13 amino acids. DNA of the CDR3: TGTGCCAGCTGCCCGACTTCTAACTATGGCTACACCTTC. This translates into CASCPTSNYGYTF.

The V gene is TRBV2, the J gene TRBJ1-6; 9 nucleotides align to TRBD1. With V trimmed by 6 bases and J by 7 bases, 4 bases remained unmatched. This CDR3 has 14 amino acids. Germline CDR1 SNHLY, CDR2 FYNNEI. The DNA of the CDR3 is TGTGCCAGCAGCCGGGACAGGGTAAATTCACCCCTCCACTTT. Its protein product is CASSRDRVNSPLHF.

V and J are TRBV20-1 and TRBJ2-7; D not certain. From germline, CDR1 is DFQATT and CDR2 SNEGSKA (reference sequence). The CDR3 length is 11 residues. V lost 0 bases and J 4 bases, leaving 4 bases between the germline ends. The CDR3 is CSAREQYEQYF. The DNA of the CDR3 is TGCAGTGCTAGAGAGCAGTACGAGCAGTACTTC.

This rearrangement joins TRBV3-1 (or the pseudogene TRBV3-2) to TRBJ1-4, with D unclear. Per the germline V gene, CDR1 is LGHDT and CDR2 is YNNKEL (reference sequence). V was shortened by 5 bases and J by 7 bases, with 17 bases between the two germline ends. This CDR3 spans 15 amino acids. The DNA for the CDR3 is TGTGCCAGCAGCGACCGGGGTTCACCAGGTGAAAAACTGTTTTTT. It specifies CASSDRGSPGEKLFF.

The chain combines TRBV18 with TRBJ2-7, with TRBD2 identical over 11 bases. This CDR3 is built from 15 residues. V shed 3 bases, J shed 3 bases, and the junction held 4 bases outside the gene matches. Germline V gene lookup returns CDR1 KGHSH and CDR2 LQKENI. The chain's CDR3 is CASSPASGGLYEQYF. The CDR3 DNA is TGTGCCAGCTCACCTGCTAGCGGGGGGCTCTACGAGCAGTACTTC.

This chain connects TRBV7-9 to TRBJ2-1, with 7 nucleotides matching TRBD2. Germline CDR1 and CDR2: SEHNR and FQNEAQ (reference sequence). This CDR3 has 16 residues. V shed 7 bases, J shed 0 bases, and the junction held 9 bases outside the gene matches. The CDR3 coding sequence is TGTGCCAGCACCCCACGGGGCGGGAGCTCCTACAATGAGCAGTTCTTC. Translating gives CASTPRGGSSYNEQFF.

This chain connects TRBV29-1 to TRBJ2-1; D is ambiguous. The germline gives CDR1 SQVTM, CDR2 ANQGSEA. There are 11 residues in the CDR3. The V end lost 6 bases, the J end lost 5 bases, and 8 bases lay between the germline ends. CDR3 protein: CSVKADNEQFF. The DNA of the CDR3 is TGCAGCGTGAAGGCGGACAATGAGCAGTTCTTC.

CDR3 in DNA: TGTGCCAGCAGCACCGGGGCGGGGGCCACCTACGAGCAGTACTTC. The encoded protein is CASSTGAGATYEQYF. This chain uses TRBV21-1 with TRBJ2-7; TRBD2 reflects the table's D call only, with no check against the DNA. TRBV21-1 is assigned pseudogene status. This CDR3 is 15 amino acids long.

This chain uses TRBV2 with TRBJ2-5, with 7 bases lining up with TRBD1. This CDR3 has 13 amino acids. J was trimmed by 4 bases and V by 4 bases; bases with no gene match: 3. Germline V gene sequence: CDR1 SNHLY, CDR2 FYNNEI. CDR3 nucleotides: TGTGCCAGCAGTGGGTACAGGGGAGAGACCCAGTACTTC. This codes for CASSGYRGETQYF. The complete variable domain, with remaining parts taken from reference TRBV2 and TRBJ2-5, reads EPEVTQTPSHQVTQMGQEVILRCVPISNHLYFYWYRQILGQKVEFLVSFYNNEISEKSEIFDDQFSVERPDGSNFTLKIRSTKLEDSAMYFCASSGYRGETQYFGPGTRLLVL.

The V call is TRBV5-1, the J call TRBJ2-5; 12 bases fit TRBD1. CDR3 length: 18 residues. V lost 4 bases and J lost 0; bases outside the gene matches: 10. Germline loops: CDR1 SGHRS, CDR2 YFSETQ. CDR3 nucleotide sequence: TGCGCCAGCAGCCCCGGGACAGGGGGCATGGGGTACCAAGAGACCCAGTACTTC. Residues: CASSPGTGGMGYQETQYF.

The V gene is TRBV9, the J gene TRBJ1-2; 7 nucleotides align to TRBD1. The V segment lost 0 bases and the J segment 3 bases; nucleotides outside the gene matches: 11. CDR1 is SGDLS, CDR2 YYNGEE, per germline. This CDR3 comprises 17 residues. CDR3 nucleotide sequence: TGTGCCAGCAGCGTAGGCGGCAGGGGGAAGGGTTACTATGGCTACACCTTC. Protein sequence: CASSVGGRGKGYYGYTF.

J is TRBJ2-7 and V is TRBV6-2 or TRBV6-3; the D is unclear. Trimming took off 5 bases at V and 5 bases at J, with 7 bases between the two ends. The CDR3 spans 11 residues. CDR1 is MNHEY, CDR2 SVGEGT, per germline. CDR3 sequence (DNA): TGTGCCAGCAGTCCAAGCCACGAGCAGTACTTC. This translates into CASSPSHEQYF.

This clone appeared a single time. The chain combines TRBV19 with TRBJ2-5, with D possibly matching TRBD2 (6 bases). V dropped 8 bases and J dropped 2 bases, with 12 bases sitting between them. Germline V gene data show CDR1 as LNHDA and CDR2 as SQIVND (reference sequence). The CDR3 has 13 residues. The CDR3: CASAGTPQETQYF. CDR3 coding DNA: TGTGCCAGTGCCGGGACTCCTCAAGAGACCCAGTACTTC.

This chain links TRBV6-5 with TRBJ2-5, with TRBD2 identical over 7 bases. The CDR3 is 14 amino acids. The V and J ends lost 2 bases and 3 bases, in that order; junction bases with no gene match: 3. From germline, CDR1 is MNHEY and CDR2 SVGAGI. The CDR3 reads CASSYTGGEETQYF. The CDR3 DNA reads as TGTGCCAGCAGTTACACGGGGGGAGAAGAGACCCAGTACTTC.

The DNA for the CDR3 is TGTGCCAGCAGCGTCGACAGGGCCAGGGAGCAGTTCTTC. Protein: CASSVDRAREQFF. This chain connects TRBV9 to TRBJ2-1; 7 positions match TRBD1. CDR3 length equals 13 residues. From germline, CDR1 is SGDLS and CDR2 YYNGEE. V dropped 2 bases and J dropped 10; count of bases not matched to a gene: 6.

The V gene is TRBV21-1, the J gene TRBJ2-2; the table's D call of TRBD2 was not tested on the DNA. TRBV21-1 is given as a pseudogene. CDR3 length equals 15 residues. This CDR3 reads CASSKALALPGELFF. The CDR3, as DNA: TGTGCCAGCAGCAAAGCGCTAGCCCTCCCCGGGGAGCTGTTTTTT.

The rearrangement joins TRBV18 to TRBJ1-3; D is unclear. V lost 3 bases and J 0 bases, leaving 12 bases between the germline ends. Germline values: CDR1 KGHSH, CDR2 LQKENI. This CDR3 is 16 amino acids long. The CDR3 DNA is TGTGCCAGCTCACCGAGTCGACACAGCTCTGGAAACACCATATATTTT. It specifies CASSPSRHSSGNTIYF.

The rearrangement uses TRBV3-1 (or the pseudogene TRBV3-2) and TRBJ1-3; a possible D gene is TRBD1 (6 bases). Germline CDR1 and CDR2: LGHDT and YNNKEL (reference sequence). The V gene lost 3 bases and the J gene lost 5 bases, with 14 bases spanning the gap. This CDR3 has 15 amino acids. The CDR3 DNA sequence: TGTGCCAGCAGCCAGGTGGGGGCAGCGCGAAACACCATATATTTT. Protein product: CASSQVGAARNTIYF.

The chain recombines TRBV18 with TRBJ2-3; tentatively, D is TRBD1 (5 bases). CDR3 length equals 17 residues. Trimming stripped 2 bases from V and 0 bases from J, with 15 bases between. The germline V gene encodes CDR1 KGHSH and CDR2 LQKENI. CDR3 region: CASSPEILTGSTDTQYF. The CDR3 DNA reads as TGTGCCAGCTCACCAGAAATCCTTACAGGTAGCACAGATACGCAGTATTTT.

The rearrangement links TRBV18 to TRBJ2-7; a possible D gene is TRBD1 (6 bases). CDR1 and CDR2 from the germline V gene are KGHSH and LQKENI. CDR3 size: 15 residues. Trimming stripped 2 bases from V and 3 bases from J, with 14 bases between. Here the CDR3 reads CASSPRGSGIYEQYF. CDR3 nucleotide sequence: TGTGCCAGCTCACCAAGGGGGTCAGGGATCTACGAGCAGTACTTC.

The J gene is TRBJ2-3, the V gene TRBV27, with D perhaps TRBD1 (6 bases). There are 17 residues in the CDR3. V was pared by 5 bases and J by 2 bases, with 20 bases between. Germline V lookup: CDR1 MNHEY, CDR2 SMNVEV (reference sequence). DNA of the CDR3: TGTGCCAGCAGTCCCTCACTACAGGGTCCTAACACAGATACGCAGTATTTT. Translated: CASSPSLQGPNTDTQYF.